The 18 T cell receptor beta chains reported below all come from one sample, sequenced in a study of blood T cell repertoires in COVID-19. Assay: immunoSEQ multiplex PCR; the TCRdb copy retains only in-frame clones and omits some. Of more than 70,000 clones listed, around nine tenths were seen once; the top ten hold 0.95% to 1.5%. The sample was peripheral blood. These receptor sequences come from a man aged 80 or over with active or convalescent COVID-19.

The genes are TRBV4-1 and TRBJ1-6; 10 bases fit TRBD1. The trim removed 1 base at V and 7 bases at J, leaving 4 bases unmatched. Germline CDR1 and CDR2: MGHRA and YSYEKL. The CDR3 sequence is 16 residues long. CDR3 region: CASSQGQGARNSPLHF. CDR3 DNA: TGCGCCAGCAGCCAAGGACAGGGGGCCCGGAATTCACCCCTCCACTTT.

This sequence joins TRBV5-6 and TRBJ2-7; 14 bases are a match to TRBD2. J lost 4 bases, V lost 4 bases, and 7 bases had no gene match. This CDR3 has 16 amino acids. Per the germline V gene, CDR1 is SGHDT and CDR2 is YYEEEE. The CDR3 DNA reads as TGTGCCAGCAGCCGGGGGACTAGCGGGAGTAGGTACGAGCAGTACTTC. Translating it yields CASSRGTSGSRYEQYF.

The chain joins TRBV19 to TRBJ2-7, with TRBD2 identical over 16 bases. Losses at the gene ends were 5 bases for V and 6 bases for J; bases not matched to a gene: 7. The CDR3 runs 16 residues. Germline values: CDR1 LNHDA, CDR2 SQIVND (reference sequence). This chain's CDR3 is CASSSGTSGRVAEQYF. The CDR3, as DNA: TGTGCCAGTAGTTCCGGGACTAGCGGGAGGGTCGCCGAGCAGTACTTC.

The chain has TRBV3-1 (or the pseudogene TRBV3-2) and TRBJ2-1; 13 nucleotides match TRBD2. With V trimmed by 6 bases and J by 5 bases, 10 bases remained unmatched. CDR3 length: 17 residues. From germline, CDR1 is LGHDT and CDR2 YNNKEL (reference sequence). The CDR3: CASSSKSGLAGDNEQFF. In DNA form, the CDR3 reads TGTGCCAGCAGTTCAAAGTCCGGACTAGCGGGAGACAATGAGCAGTTCTTC.

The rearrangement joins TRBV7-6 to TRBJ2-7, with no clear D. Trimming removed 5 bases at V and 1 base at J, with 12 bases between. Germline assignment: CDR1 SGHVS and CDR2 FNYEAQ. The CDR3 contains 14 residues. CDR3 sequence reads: CASSPMGRSYEQYF. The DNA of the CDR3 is TGTGCCAGCAGCCCGATGGGCAGGTCCTACGAGCAGTACTTC. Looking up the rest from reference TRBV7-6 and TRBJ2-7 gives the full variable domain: GAGVSQSPRYKVTKRGQDVALRCDPISGHVSLYWYRQALGQGPEFLTYFNYEAQQDKSGLPNDRFSAERPEGSISTLTIQRTEQRDSAMYRCASSPMGRSYEQYFGPGTRLTVT.

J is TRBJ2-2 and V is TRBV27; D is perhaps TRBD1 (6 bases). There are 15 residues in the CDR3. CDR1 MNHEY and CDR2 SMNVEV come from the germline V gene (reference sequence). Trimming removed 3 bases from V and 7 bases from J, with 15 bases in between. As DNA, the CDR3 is TGTGCCAGCAGTTTGACAGGAGCCTTATTCGGGGAGCTGTTTTTT. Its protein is CASSLTGALFGELFF.

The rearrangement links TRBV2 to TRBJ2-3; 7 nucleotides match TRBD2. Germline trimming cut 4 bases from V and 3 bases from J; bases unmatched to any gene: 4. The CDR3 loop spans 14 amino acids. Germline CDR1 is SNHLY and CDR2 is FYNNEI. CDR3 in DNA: TGTGCCAGCAGTGCGGGGGGATCGACAGATACGCAGTATTTT. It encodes CASSAGGSTDTQYF.

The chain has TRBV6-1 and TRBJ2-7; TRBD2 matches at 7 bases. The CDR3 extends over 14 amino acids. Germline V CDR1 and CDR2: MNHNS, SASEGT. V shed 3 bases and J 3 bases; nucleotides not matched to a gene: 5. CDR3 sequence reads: CASSDAGAFYEQYF. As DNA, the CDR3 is TGTGCCAGCAGTGATGCGGGAGCGTTCTACGAGCAGTACTTC.

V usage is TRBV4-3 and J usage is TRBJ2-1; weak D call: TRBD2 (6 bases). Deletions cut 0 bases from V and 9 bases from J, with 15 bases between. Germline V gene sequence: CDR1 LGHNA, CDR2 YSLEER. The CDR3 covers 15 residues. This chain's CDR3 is CASSQDQTSFGEQFF. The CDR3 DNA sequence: TGCGCCAGCAGCCAAGATCAGACTAGTTTTGGTGAGCAGTTCTTC.

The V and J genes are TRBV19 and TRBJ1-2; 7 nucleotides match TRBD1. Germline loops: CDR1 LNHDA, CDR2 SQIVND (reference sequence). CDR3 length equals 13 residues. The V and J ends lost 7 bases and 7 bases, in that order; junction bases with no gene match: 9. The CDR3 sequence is CASTETGPRGYTF. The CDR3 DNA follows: TGTGCCAGTACCGAGACAGGGCCCCGTGGCTACACCTTC.

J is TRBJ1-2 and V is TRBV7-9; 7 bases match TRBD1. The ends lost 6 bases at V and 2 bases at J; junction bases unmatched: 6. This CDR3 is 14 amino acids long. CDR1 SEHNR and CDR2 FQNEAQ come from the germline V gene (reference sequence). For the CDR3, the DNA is TGTGCCAGCAGTCGACAGGGTTTAAACTATGGCTACACCTTC. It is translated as CASSRQGLNYGYTF. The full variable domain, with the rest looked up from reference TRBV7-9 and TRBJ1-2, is DTGVSQNPRHKITKRGQNVTFRCDPISEHNRLYWYRQTLGQGPEFLTYFQNEAQLEKSRLLSDRFSAERPKGSFSTLEIQRTEQGDSAMYLCASSRQGLNYGYTFGSGTRLTVV.

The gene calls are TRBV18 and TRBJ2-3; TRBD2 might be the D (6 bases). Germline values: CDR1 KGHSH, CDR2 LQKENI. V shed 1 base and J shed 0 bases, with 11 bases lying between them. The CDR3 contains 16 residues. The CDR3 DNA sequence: TGTGCCAGCTCACCACAGGGCGGGACTAGCACAGATACGCAGTATTTT. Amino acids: CASSPQGGTSTDTQYF.

The chain's CDR3 is CASSKKGSTYSPLHF. CDR3 nucleotides: TGTGCCAGCAGCAAAAAGGGGTCCACCTATTCACCCCTCCACTTT. The chain combines TRBV21-1 with TRBJ1-6; the table's D call, TRBD1, has no DNA check behind it. TRBV21-1 is termed a pseudogene. This CDR3 spans 15 amino acids.

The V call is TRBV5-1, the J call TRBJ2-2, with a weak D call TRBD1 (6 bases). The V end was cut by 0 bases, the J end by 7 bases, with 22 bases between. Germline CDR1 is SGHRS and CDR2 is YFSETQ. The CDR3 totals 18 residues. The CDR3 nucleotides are TGCGCCAGCAGCTTGGAGGGGGTCGAGCGGTCTTCTCTCGGGGAGCTGTTTTTT. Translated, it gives CASSLEGVERSSLGELFF.

The CDR3 DNA is TGTGCCAGCAGTAGCGGGGGACAGAACTATGGCTACACCTTC. Translation: CASSSGGQNYGYTF. This rearrangement joins TRBV27 to TRBJ1-2, with TRBD1 matching 7 bases. V trimming: 5 bases; J trimming: 2 bases; junction bases outside the gene matches: 5. In germline, CDR1 is MNHEY, CDR2 SMNVEV (reference sequence). The CDR3 covers 14 residues.

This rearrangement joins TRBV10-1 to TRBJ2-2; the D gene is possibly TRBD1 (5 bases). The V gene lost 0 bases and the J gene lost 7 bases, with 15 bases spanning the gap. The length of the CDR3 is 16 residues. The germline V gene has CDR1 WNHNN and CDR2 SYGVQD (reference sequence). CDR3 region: CASSESSFRGNGELFF. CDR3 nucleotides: TGCGCCAGCAGTGAGTCGTCGTTTAGGGGAAACGGGGAGCTGTTTTTT.

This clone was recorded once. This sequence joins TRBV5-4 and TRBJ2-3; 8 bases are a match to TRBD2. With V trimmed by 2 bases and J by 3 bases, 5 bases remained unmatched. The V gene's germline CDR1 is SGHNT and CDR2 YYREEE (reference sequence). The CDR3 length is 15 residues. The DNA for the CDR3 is TGTGCCAGCAGCTTTCTGGGACTAGTGACAGATACGCAGTATTTT. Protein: CASSFLGLVTDTQYF.

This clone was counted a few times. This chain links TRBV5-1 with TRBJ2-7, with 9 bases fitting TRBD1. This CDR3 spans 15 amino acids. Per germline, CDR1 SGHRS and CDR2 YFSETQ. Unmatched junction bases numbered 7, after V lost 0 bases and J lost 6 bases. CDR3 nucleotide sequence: TGCGCCAGCAGCTTGGGACCGGGACAGGGTGGCGAGCAGTACTTC. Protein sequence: CASSLGPGQGGEQYF.